The T cell receptor (beta chain) under discussion was sequenced for a study of T-cell reconstitution after alpha-beta-depleted transplantation in children. Germline V CDR1 and CDR2: SGHTA, FQGNSA. This CDR3 region has 16 residues. The V gene end was trimmed by 4 bases and the J gene end by 3 bases; junction bases not matched to a gene: 6. Unique molecular identifiers featured in how the TCRbeta library was prepared. MiXCR, applied by TCRdb to the PCR reads, yields one record per CDR3 protein. There are 500,000 to 600,000 distinct CDR3 sequences in the sample; less than 35% occur only once, and around 2.4% lies in the top ten.

The clonotype originates from a human donor who donated a stem cell graft to a child with aplastic anemia. The rearrangement links TRBV7-2 to TRBJ2-4, with 10 bases fitting TRBD1. The sequencing here drew on PBMCs from the stem cell graft donor, taken from the stem cell graft. The CDR3 spells CASSSTGTGVKNIQYF. The DNA for the CDR3 is TGTGCCAGCAGCTCGACCGGGACAGGGGTCAAAAACATTCAGTACTTC. The whole variable domain, filled in from reference TRBV7-2 and TRBJ2-4, reads GAGVSQSPSNKVTEKGKDVELRCDPISGHTALYWYRQSLGQGLEFLIYFQGNSAPDKSGLPSDRFSAERTGGSVSTLTIQRTQQEDSAVYLCASSSTGTGVKNIQYFGAGTRLSVL.